This section outlines one T cell receptor (beta chain) sequence together with its context. This sample is part of a study of blood T cell repertoires in COVID-19. CDR3 length: 12 residues. CDR1 and CDR2 (germline): SEHNR, FQNEAQ (reference sequence). V lost 2 bases and J lost 12, with 13 bases in between. Profiling relied on immunoSEQ multiplex PCR, and the TCRdb table lists in-frame clones only, not all of them. The sample lists 55,000 to 65,000 clones; about nine tenths were seen once. Sample: peripheral blood. The genes are TRBV7-9 and TRBJ1-2; weak D call: TRBD1 (5 bases). This sequence was found in a human donor in a cohort sampled during active COVID-19. For the CDR3, the DNA is TGTGCCAGCAGCTTACAGGGAAGGGGCCACACCTTC. Protein product: CASSLQGRGHTF. Full variable domain (outside the CDR3, taken from reference TRBV7-9 and TRBJ1-2): DTGVSQNPRHKITKRGQNVTFRCDPISEHNRLYWYRQTLGQGPEFLTYFQNEAQLEKSRLLSDRFSAERPKGSFSTLEIQRTEQGDSAMYLCASSLQGRGHTFGSGTRLTVV.